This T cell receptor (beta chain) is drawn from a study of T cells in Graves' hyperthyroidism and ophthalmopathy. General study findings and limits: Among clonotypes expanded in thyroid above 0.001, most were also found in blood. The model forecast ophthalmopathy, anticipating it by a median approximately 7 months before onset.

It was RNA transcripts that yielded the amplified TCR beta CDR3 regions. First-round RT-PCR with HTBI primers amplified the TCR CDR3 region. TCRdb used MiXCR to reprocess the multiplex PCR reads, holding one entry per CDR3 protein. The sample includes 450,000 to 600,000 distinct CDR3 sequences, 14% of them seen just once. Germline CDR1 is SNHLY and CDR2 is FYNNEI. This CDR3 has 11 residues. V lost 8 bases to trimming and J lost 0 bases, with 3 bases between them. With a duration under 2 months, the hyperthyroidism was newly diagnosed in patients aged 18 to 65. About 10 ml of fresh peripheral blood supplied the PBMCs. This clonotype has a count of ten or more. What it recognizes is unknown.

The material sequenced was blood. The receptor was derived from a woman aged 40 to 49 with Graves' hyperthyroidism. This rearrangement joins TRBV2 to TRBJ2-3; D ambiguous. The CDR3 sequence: CASDSTDTQYF. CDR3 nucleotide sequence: TGTGCCAGCGATAGCACAGATACGCAGTATTTT. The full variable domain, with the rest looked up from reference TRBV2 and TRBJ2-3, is EPEVTQTPSHQVTQMGQEVILRCVPISNHLYFYWYRQILGQKVEFLVSFYNNEISEKSEIFDDQFSVERPDGSNFTLKIRSTKLEDSAMYFCASDSTDTQYFGPGTRLTVL.